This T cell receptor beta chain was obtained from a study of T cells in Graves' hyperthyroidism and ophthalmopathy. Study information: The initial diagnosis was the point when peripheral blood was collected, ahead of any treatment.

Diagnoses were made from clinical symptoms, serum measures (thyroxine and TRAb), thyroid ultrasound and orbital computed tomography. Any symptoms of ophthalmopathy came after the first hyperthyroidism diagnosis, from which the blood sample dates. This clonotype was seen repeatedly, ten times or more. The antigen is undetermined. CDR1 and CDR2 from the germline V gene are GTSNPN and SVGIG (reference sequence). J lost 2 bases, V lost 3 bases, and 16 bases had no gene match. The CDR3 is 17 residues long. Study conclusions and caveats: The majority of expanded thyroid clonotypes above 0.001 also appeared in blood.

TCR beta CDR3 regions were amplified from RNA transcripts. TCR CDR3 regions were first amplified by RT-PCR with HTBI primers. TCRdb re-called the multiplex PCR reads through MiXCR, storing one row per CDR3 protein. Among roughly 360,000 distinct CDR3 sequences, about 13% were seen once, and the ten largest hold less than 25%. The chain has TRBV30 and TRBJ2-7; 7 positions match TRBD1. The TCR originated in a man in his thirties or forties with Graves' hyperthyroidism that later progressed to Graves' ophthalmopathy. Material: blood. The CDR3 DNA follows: TGTGCCTGGAGCACTTCCTTCCGACAGGGAAAGACCTACGAGCAGTACTTC. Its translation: CAWSTSFRQGKTYEQYF.